This T cell receptor (beta chain) emerged from a study of blood T cell repertoires in COVID-19 (dated by TCRdb to the early 2020s). At the level of the whole study: Collaborator samples came from the United States, Italy and Spain and covered acute and convalescent phases of COVID-19. The dataset comprised deeply sampled blood TCRbeta repertoires from subjects exposed to, actively infected with, or recovered from COVID-19. Samples came from the ongoing ImmuneRACE study (first 160 participants) plus 1,254 subjects from 6 global collaborators. The repertoires were made available in a free public database intended to serve as a resource for research on the immune response to SARS-CoV-2. HLA class I and class II types, where available, came from metadata supplied by the sample provider rather than from assay-based typing. The material from the prospective study consisted of cDNA or gDNA derived from T cells, B-cell-depleted T cells, or PBMCs. The sample metadata nearly always contained a de-identified subject ID, COVID-19 status, age in years and sex.

TCRbeta CDR3 regions were amplified from genomic DNA using the immunoSEQ Assay, a bias-controlled multiplex PCR. The study's processing was this. Nucleated cell counts per sample were estimated from amplification of reference gene primers within the assay. To quantify the absolute abundance of each unique TCRbeta CDR3 rearrangement, sequence reads were collapsed and filtered. For each sample, productive Simpson clonality was calculated as the square root of Simpson's diversity index across productive rearrangements. TCRdb's version of the immuneACCESS table is confined to in-frame rearrangements and falls short of the full clone set. An unresolved V gene accounts for under half of the shortfall where checked; the remainder is of unknown origin. V, J and clone size derive from that table, while D and trimming were established from the DNA sequence. Within this sample are 200,000 or so clones, with around 89% of them counted one time only. The top ten constitute 2.6% of the sample.

In the prospective study, participants were about 18 to 89 years old, resided in about 25 geographic areas of the United States, and were enrolled through a virtual design. To assign participants to cohorts, the prospective study relied on clinical history that participants themselves reported in a screening survey and a study questionnaire. Recovered participants in ImmuneRACE Cohort 3 were defined as having two consecutive negative NP/OP PCR tests, clearance from a healthcare professional, or resolution of symptoms. Each participant in the prospective study had whole blood, serum and a nasopharyngeal or oropharyngeal swab collected by mobile phlebotomists. Participants in the prospective study had the option to provide additional blood draws and questionnaires over a roughly 2-month period. Blood samples from the prospective study were shipped frozen or at room temperature prior to DNA extraction.

The germline ends are 8 bases apart after V is trimmed by 3 bases and J by 3 bases. Reading the germline V gene (reference sequence) gives CDR1 LNHDA and CDR2 SQIVND. The cysteine opens and the phenylalanine closes a CDR3 of 13 amino acids. Only the CDR3 part of the read is kept: 39 bases, read in frame from the first base. A word on this clone: No cognate antigen has been identified for it. No clone much larger than this one lies a single base away; base qualities are absent.

The paper's findings and limits, for the study overall: Clinical and demographic metadata were provided uncurated, with the amount varying by source and participant.

The clonotype originates from a woman between 25 and 40 years old who had recovered from COVID-19. The chain is encoded by TRBV19 joined to TRBJ1-1, with TRBD1 as a weak D call on 5 bases. The source material was PBMCs or T cells enriched from blood (not recorded which). The sequenced DNA is TGTGCCAGTAGTATGACCAGGGACACTGAAGCTTTCTTT. It codes for CASSMTRDTEAFF.